Listed below are T cell receptor beta chains from one sample, sequenced in a study of blood T cell repertoires in COVID-19. Repertoires were generated with immunoSEQ multiplex PCR, while TCRdb's copy carries only in-frame clones and drops some. The sample gives over 130,000 clones, roughly 80% of which show up once; 8% is in the top ten. Sequencing used peripheral blood. The receptors derive from a human donor in a cohort sampled during active COVID-19. Both conserved end residues are part of each CDR3. Fields, in order: J gene, D gene, CDR3 length, V gene, clone size, CDR3 protein, CDR3 DNA. The D gene is left open where the match is weak. Some rows mark clone size as missing; the rest say once, few, many or name a class of expanded clone.

j_gene: TRBJ2-3
d_gene: -
len: 15
v_gene: TRBV7-3
abundance: -
CDR3aa: CASSSQGLSTDTQYF
CDR3nt: TGTGCCAGCAGCTCCCAGGGGCTGAGCACAGATACGCAGTATTTT

j_gene: TRBJ2-1
d_gene: TRBD2
len: 21
v_gene: TRBV3-1/TRBV3-2
abundance: -
CDR3aa: CASSPQKGTSGGISSYNEQFF
CDR3nt: TGTGCCAGCAGCCCTCAGAAAGGGACTAGCGGGGGGATTAGCTCCTACAATGAGCAGTTCTTC

j_gene: TRBJ2-7
d_gene: TRBD1
len: 14
v_gene: TRBV7-2
abundance: -
CDR3aa: CASSLLDRGLEQYF
CDR3nt: TGTGCCAGCAGCCTCCTGGACAGGGGGCTCGAGCAGTACTTC

j_gene: TRBJ2-3
d_gene: -
len: 19
v_gene: TRBV23-1
abundance: -
CDR3aa: CASSQSDRGGWGSTDTQYF
CDR3nt: TGCGCCAGCAGTCAATCGGACCGGGGAGGATGGGGTAGCACAGATACGCAGTATTTT

j_gene: TRBJ1-1
d_gene: TRBD1
len: 13
v_gene: TRBV6-5
abundance: -
CDR3aa: CASSLQGATEAFF
CDR3nt: TGTGCCAGCAGTTTACAGGGGGCCACTGAAGCTTTCTTT

j_gene: TRBJ2-5
d_gene: TRBD2
len: 16
v_gene: TRBV7-2
abundance: -
CDR3aa: CASSLDTSGGQETQYF
CDR3nt: TGTGCCAGCAGCTTAGATACTAGCGGGGGGCAAGAGACCCAGTACTTC

j_gene: TRBJ2-7
d_gene: TRBD1
len: 13
v_gene: TRBV28
abundance: few
CDR3aa: CQTGQGFSYEQYF
CDR3nt: TGTCAGACGGGACAGGGGTTCTCCTACGAGCAGTACTTC

j_gene: TRBJ1-1
d_gene: -
len: 12
v_gene: TRBV14
abundance: once
CDR3aa: CASSQVDSEAFF
CDR3nt: TGTGCCAGCAGCCAAGTGGACAGTGAAGCTTTCTTT

j_gene: TRBJ2-2
d_gene: -
len: 14
v_gene: TRBV5-1
abundance: -
CDR3aa: CASSLEPGTGELFF
CDR3nt: TGCGCCAGCAGCTTGGAACCCGGGACCGGGGAGCTGTTTTTT

j_gene: TRBJ2-2
d_gene: TRBD1
len: 14
v_gene: TRBV6-1
abundance: -
CDR3aa: CASSLRTGAGELFF
CDR3nt: TGTGCCAGCAGTCTCCGGACAGGTGCGGGGGAGCTGTTTTTT

j_gene: TRBJ2-5
d_gene: TRBD1
len: 17
v_gene: TRBV23-1
abundance: -
CDR3aa: CASSHTGGYSGVETQYF
CDR3nt: TGCGCCAGCAGTCATACAGGGGGCTACTCCGGGGTGGAGACCCAGTACTTC

j_gene: TRBJ2-3
d_gene: TRBD2
len: 14
v_gene: TRBV6-5
abundance: once
CDR3aa: CASSPREPTDTQYF
CDR3nt: TGTGCCAGCAGCCCGCGGGAGCCCACAGATACGCAGTATTTT

j_gene: TRBJ1-5
d_gene: -
len: 12
v_gene: TRBV19
abundance: -
CDR3aa: CASSSMNQPQHF
CDR3nt: TGTGCCAGTAGTAGTATGAATCAGCCCCAGCATTTT

j_gene: TRBJ2-7
d_gene: TRBD2
len: 13
v_gene: TRBV27
abundance: once
CDR3aa: CASSLAGTYEQYF
CDR3nt: TGTGCCAGCAGTCTAGCGGGGACCTACGAGCAGTACTTC

j_gene: TRBJ1-3
d_gene: -
len: 14
v_gene: TRBV3-1/TRBV3-2
abundance: -
CDR3aa: CASSPGDSGNTIYF
CDR3nt: TGTGCCAGCAGTCCCGGAGACTCTGGAAACACCATATATTTT

j_gene: TRBJ1-1
d_gene: TRBD1
len: 17
v_gene: TRBV9
abundance: -
CDR3aa: CASSVAVTGGFDTEAFF
CDR3nt: TGTGCCAGCAGCGTAGCTGTGACAGGGGGGTTTGACACTGAAGCTTTCTTT

j_gene: TRBJ2-7
d_gene: -
len: 13
v_gene: TRBV7-9
abundance: once
CDR3aa: CASSPGSRYEQYF
CDR3nt: TGTGCCAGCAGCCCCGGGAGTCGCTACGAGCAGTACTTC

j_gene: TRBJ1-2
d_gene: TRBD1
len: 14
v_gene: TRBV25-1
abundance: -
CDR3aa: CASRETGGDYGYTF
CDR3nt: TGTGCCAGCAGGGAGACAGGGGGCGACTATGGCTACACCTTC

j_gene: TRBJ2-5
d_gene: TRBD1
len: 15
v_gene: TRBV5-4
abundance: -
CDR3aa: CASSLDMGQQETQYF
CDR3nt: TGTGCCAGCAGCTTGGATATGGGACAGCAAGAGACCCAGTACTTC

j_gene: TRBJ2-7
d_gene: -
len: 14
v_gene: TRBV9
abundance: -
CDR3aa: CASSPSGVDYEQYF
CDR3nt: TGTGCCAGCAGCCCCTCAGGGGTCGATTACGAGCAGTACTTC

j_gene: TRBJ1-2
d_gene: -
len: 15
v_gene: TRBV5-1
abundance: -
CDR3aa: CASSLAGSSGDGYTF
CDR3nt: TGCGCCAGCAGCTTGGCCGGCAGTTCGGGAGATGGCTACACCTTC

j_gene: TRBJ1-3
d_gene: -
len: 15
v_gene: TRBV15
abundance: -
CDR3aa: CATSRDTVSGNTIYF
CDR3nt: TGTGCCACCAGCAGAGATACAGTCTCTGGAAACACCATATATTTT

j_gene: TRBJ2-3
d_gene: TRBD2
len: 17
v_gene: TRBV5-6
abundance: -
CDR3aa: CASSLPQGGTSSDTQYF
CDR3nt: TGTGCCAGCAGCCTACCTCAGGGGGGGACTAGCTCGGATACGCAGTATTTT

j_gene: TRBJ2-3
d_gene: -
len: 16
v_gene: TRBV18
abundance: -
CDR3aa: CASSPIQGSTTDTQYF
CDR3nt: TGTGCCAGCTCACCAATTCAGGGGTCGACCACAGATACGCAGTATTTT

j_gene: TRBJ1-2
d_gene: -
len: 16
v_gene: TRBV10-3
abundance: -
CDR3aa: CAISEKTGWEDYGYTF
CDR3nt: TGTGCCATCAGTGAGAAAACAGGTTGGGAGGACTATGGCTACACCTTC

j_gene: TRBJ2-7
d_gene: -
len: 16
v_gene: TRBV7-2
abundance: -
CDR3aa: CASTPRGAPGGWEQYF
CDR3nt: TGTGCCAGCACCCCTCGCGGGGCTCCCGGCGGTTGGGAGCAGTACTTC

j_gene: TRBJ2-3
d_gene: TRBD1
len: 16
v_gene: TRBV4-1
abundance: -
CDR3aa: CASSVRQGLRTDTQYF
CDR3nt: TGCGCCAGCAGCGTCAGACAGGGGTTAAGGACAGATACGCAGTATTTT

j_gene: TRBJ1-5
d_gene: -
len: 13
v_gene: TRBV29-1
abundance: -
CDR3aa: CSACTGLNQPQHF
CDR3nt: TGCAGCGCCTGTACCGGTCTTAATCAGCCCCAGCATTTT

j_gene: TRBJ1-2
d_gene: -
len: 16
v_gene: TRBV3-1/TRBV3-2
abundance: few
CDR3aa: CASSPFWAVGQNGYTF
CDR3nt: TGTGCCAGCAGCCCATTTTGGGCAGTCGGACAAAATGGCTACACCTTC

j_gene: TRBJ2-3
d_gene: TRBD1
len: 16
v_gene: TRBV9
abundance: -
CDR3aa: CASSVVAGGDTDTQYF
CDR3nt: TGTGCCAGCAGCGTAGTAGCAGGGGGAGACACAGATACGCAGTATTTT

j_gene: TRBJ2-5
d_gene: TRBD1
len: 16
v_gene: TRBV9
abundance: -
CDR3aa: CASSVGEGQGQETQYF
CDR3nt: TGTGCCAGCAGCGTAGGTGAGGGACAGGGACAAGAGACCCAGTACTTC

j_gene: TRBJ1-4
d_gene: -
len: 14
v_gene: TRBV6-5
abundance: once
CDR3aa: CASRHEQGNEKLFF
CDR3nt: TGTGCCAGCAGACACGAACAGGGAAACGAAAAACTGTTTTTT

j_gene: TRBJ1-1
d_gene: -
len: 15
v_gene: TRBV19
abundance: once
CDR3aa: CASSMEWAGNTEAFF
CDR3nt: TGTGCCAGTAGTATGGAGTGGGCGGGAAACACTGAAGCTTTCTTT

j_gene: TRBJ2-3
d_gene: -
len: 13
v_gene: TRBV3-1/TRBV3-2
abundance: -
CDR3aa: CASSPRVTDTQYF
CDR3nt: TGTGCCAGCAGCCCCAGGGTGACAGATACGCAGTATTTT

j_gene: TRBJ2-3
d_gene: -
len: 14
v_gene: TRBV6-6
abundance: -
CDR3aa: CASSYTGFLDTQYF
CDR3nt: TGTGCCAGCAGTTACACGGGGTTTTTAGATACGCAGTATTTT

j_gene: TRBJ2-7
d_gene: -
len: 13
v_gene: TRBV11-3
abundance: -
CDR3aa: CASSSLDGREQYF
CDR3nt: TGTGCCAGCAGCTCCCTAGATGGGAGGGAGCAGTACTTC

j_gene: TRBJ2-5
d_gene: TRBD1
len: 16
v_gene: TRBV19
abundance: -
CDR3aa: CASSPYRTGNRETQYF
CDR3nt: TGTGCCAGTAGTCCCTATCGGACAGGGAACCGGGAGACCCAGTACTTC

j_gene: TRBJ2-2
d_gene: TRBD2
len: 16
v_gene: TRBV15
abundance: -
CDR3aa: CATSRTSGSYTGELFF
CDR3nt: TGTGCCACCAGCAGGACTAGCGGGTCTTACACCGGGGAGCTGTTTTTT

j_gene: TRBJ2-2
d_gene: -
len: 15
v_gene: TRBV11-2
abundance: -
CDR3aa: CASSQFGGADGELFF
CDR3nt: TGTGCCAGCAGCCAATTTGGAGGCGCAGACGGGGAGCTGTTTTTT

j_gene: TRBJ2-7
d_gene: -
len: 14
v_gene: TRBV13
abundance: -
CDR3aa: CASSYGSQPYEQYF
CDR3nt: TGTGCCAGCAGCTATGGGAGTCAGCCATACGAGCAGTACTTC

j_gene: TRBJ1-2
d_gene: -
len: 15
v_gene: TRBV19
abundance: -
CDR3aa: CASRPNTIPNYGYTF
CDR3nt: TGTGCCAGTAGGCCCAACACAATACCGAACTATGGCTACACCTTC

j_gene: TRBJ1-2
d_gene: TRBD1
len: 15
v_gene: TRBV5-1
abundance: -
CDR3aa: CASSASGTGWFGYTF
CDR3nt: TGCGCCAGCAGCGCCTCCGGGACAGGGTGGTTTGGCTACACCTTC

j_gene: TRBJ2-7
d_gene: -
len: 13
v_gene: TRBV2
abundance: -
CDR3aa: CASREGARREQYF
CDR3nt: TGTGCCAGCAGGGAGGGGGCGCGACGAGAGCAGTACTTC

j_gene: TRBJ2-2
d_gene: -
len: 14
v_gene: TRBV7-2
abundance: -
CDR3aa: CASSLMGPTGELFF
CDR3nt: TGTGCCAGCAGCTTAATGGGGCCTACCGGGGAGCTGTTTTTT

j_gene: TRBJ1-1
d_gene: -
len: 15
v_gene: TRBV19
abundance: few
CDR3aa: CASSYPFRGNTEAFF
CDR3nt: TGTGCCAGTAGTTATCCCTTCAGGGGGAACACTGAAGCTTTCTTT

j_gene: TRBJ2-5
d_gene: -
len: 12
v_gene: TRBV6-5
abundance: -
CDR3aa: CASSYVGETQYF
CDR3nt: TGTGCCAGCAGTTACGTCGGAGAGACCCAGTACTTC

j_gene: TRBJ1-1
d_gene: -
len: 14
v_gene: TRBV9
abundance: -
CDR3aa: CASSVARGGPEAFF
CDR3nt: TGTGCCAGCAGCGTAGCTAGAGGAGGTCCTGAAGCTTTCTTT

j_gene: TRBJ1-4
d_gene: TRBD1
len: 15
v_gene: TRBV19
abundance: -
CDR3aa: CASSIRQGPNEKLFF
CDR3nt: TGTGCCAGTAGTATCAGACAGGGCCCTAATGAAAAACTGTTTTTT